These 13 T cell receptor beta chains were all obtained from the same sample, sequenced in a study of cytomegalovirus exposure and HLA in healthy donors. Primers for the PCR totalled 60 Vbeta and 13 Jbeta. Some clones are missing from TCRdb's copy, which holds only in-frame ones; the method was immunoSEQ multiplex PCR. Of under 200,000 clones in the sample, around 84% were seen once. Sequencing used PBMCs. The receptor source for this set is a woman aged 40 to 50 in good health and CMV-seronegative.

J is TRBJ1-5 and V is TRBV19; 7 positions agree with TRBD1. Germline V gene data show CDR1 as LNHDA and CDR2 as SQIVND (reference sequence). The CDR3 contains 17 residues. V trimming: 6 bases; J trimming: 7 bases; junction bases outside the gene matches: 18. CDR3 protein: CASSIYWDRQSEQPQHF. CDR3 DNA sequence: TGTGCCAGTAGCATCTATTGGGACAGACAGTCCGAGCAGCCCCAGCATTTT.

This chain links TRBV6-1 with TRBJ2-2, with D unclear. V was pared by 3 bases and J by 8 bases, with 22 bases between. This CDR3 contains 17 residues. Germline V gene sequence: CDR1 MNHNS, CDR2 SASEGT. The CDR3 sequence: CASSDGRLAGSPGELFF. The CDR3 bases are TGTGCCAGCAGTGATGGTCGTCTGGCAGGTTCGCCTGGGGAGCTGTTTTTT.

The V and J genes are TRBV19 and TRBJ2-7; tentative D call: TRBD1 (5 bases). Germline V lookup: CDR1 LNHDA, CDR2 SQIVND (reference sequence). The CDR3 has 14 amino acids. Deletions cut 4 bases from V and 2 bases from J, with 12 bases between. The CDR3 DNA sequence: TGTGCCAGTAGTACTACAGGTCCTGCCTACGAGCAGTACTTC. Its protein is CASSTTGPAYEQYF. The full variable domain, rest sourced from reference TRBV19 and TRBJ2-7, is DGGITQSPKYLFRKEGQNVTLSCEQNLNHDAMYWYRQDPGQGLRLIYYSQIVNDFQKGDIAEGYSVSREKKESFPLTVTSAQKNPTAFYLCASSTTGPAYEQYFGPGTRLTVT.

The V gene is TRBV6-1, the J gene TRBJ1-2; no definite D call. The CDR3 is 10 residues long. Per germline, CDR1 MNHNS and CDR2 SASEGT. The V end lost 6 bases, the J end lost 9 bases, and 8 bases lay between the germline ends. As DNA, the CDR3 is TGTGCCAGCAGACCTATGCGCTACACCTTC. This codes for CASRPMRYTF.

This clone was seen a single time. The chain combines TRBV5-1 with TRBJ2-1; the match to TRBD2 covers 11 bases. The V and J ends lost 3 bases and 10 bases, in that order; junction bases with no gene match: 3. From germline, CDR1 is SGHRS and CDR2 YFSETQ. The CDR3 has 13 residues. CDR3 nucleotide sequence: TGCGCCAGCAGCTGGGGACTAGCGGAAGAGCAGTTCTTC. Its translation is CASSWGLAEEQFF.

The chain is built from TRBV4-1 and TRBJ1-2; 7 nucleotides align to TRBD1. The CDR3 totals 15 residues. J lost 6 bases, V lost 4 bases, and 11 bases had no gene match. Germline lookup yields CDR1 MGHRA and CDR2 YSYEKL. CDR3 protein: CASSLDRTGINGYTF. CDR3 bases: TGCGCCAGCAGCCTCGACCGGACAGGCATTAATGGCTACACCTTC.

The rearrangement joins TRBV14 to TRBJ2-3; 8 nucleotides line up with TRBD2. The CDR3 has 15 amino acids. From germline, CDR1 is SGHDN and CDR2 FVKESK. With 1 base clipped from V and 6 bases from J, the junction kept 6 bases outside the gene matches. The CDR3 DNA reads TGTGCCAGCAGCCAAGCGGGAGGGCGTGCGGATACGCAGTATTTT. This encodes CASSQAGGRADTQYF.

The genes are TRBV19 and TRBJ1-1, with 8 bases that match TRBD1. The CDR3 contains 12 residues. Per the germline V gene, CDR1 is LNHDA and CDR2 is SQIVND (reference sequence). Losses at the gene ends were 3 bases for V and 10 bases for J; bases not matched to a gene: 4. In nucleotides, the CDR3 is TGTGCCAGTAGTATCAGGGGGCGGGTAGCTTTCTTT. Residues: CASSIRGRVAFF. Variable domain in full (rest from reference TRBV19 and TRBJ1-1): DGGITQSPKYLFRKEGQNVTLSCEQNLNHDAMYWYRQDPGQGLRLIYYSQIVNDFQKGDIAEGYSVSREKKESFPLTVTSAQKNPTAFYLCASSIRGRVAFFGQGTRLTVV.

The rearrangement links TRBV6-6 to TRBJ2-3, with D possibly TRBD1 on 6 matching bases. The V end lost 6 bases, the J end lost 4 bases, and 14 bases lay between the germline ends. CDR3 size: 14 residues. The germline V gene has CDR1 MNHNY and CDR2 SVGAGI (reference sequence). CDR3 protein: CASRDSHRPDTQYF. The CDR3, as DNA: TGTGCCAGCAGGGACAGCCATAGGCCAGATACGCAGTATTTT.

V is TRBV16 and J is TRBJ2-1; 7 bases align to TRBD2. There are 19 residues in the CDR3. CDR1 is KGHSY and CDR2 is FQNENV in the germline V gene. Losses at the gene ends were 4 bases for V and 8 bases for J; bases not matched to a gene: 23. As DNA, the CDR3 is TGTGCCAGCAGCCCCCAGGGAGCGGGGCCCATCCCCGGGGATGATGAGCAGTTCTTC. Residues: CASSPQGAGPIPGDDEQFF.

This clone came up a few times. The chain combines TRBV5-1 with TRBJ2-1; TRBD2 aligns across 9 bases. V dropped 0 bases and J dropped 8; count of bases not matched to a gene: 6. This CDR3 region has 15 residues. Germline CDR1 and CDR2: SGHRS and YFSETQ. The CDR3 protein is CASSLGASGDDEQFF. CDR3 DNA sequence: TGCGCCAGCAGCTTGGGGGCTAGCGGGGACGATGAGCAGTTCTTC. Complete variable domain (other parts from reference TRBV5-1 and TRBJ2-1): KAGVTQTPRYLIKTRGQQVTLSCSPISGHRSVSWYQQTPGQGLQFLFEYFSETQRNKGNFPGRFSGRQFSNSRSEMNVSTLELGDSALYLCASSLGASGDDEQFFGPGTRLTVL.

The chain combines TRBV5-1 with TRBJ2-2; TRBD1 agrees at 7 bases. There are 16 residues in the CDR3. The J segment lost 1 base and the V segment lost 2 bases, leaving 5 bases of the junction unmatched. From germline, CDR1 is SGHRS and CDR2 YFSETQ. This CDR3 is CASSLGGQMNTGELFF. As DNA, the CDR3 is TGCGCCAGCAGCTTAGGGGGACAGATGAACACCGGGGAGCTGTTTTTT. Full variable domain (rest looked up from reference TRBV5-1 and TRBJ2-2): KAGVTQTPRYLIKTRGQQVTLSCSPISGHRSVSWYQQTPGQGLQFLFEYFSETQRNKGNFPGRFSGRQFSNSRSEMNVSTLELGDSALYLCASSLGGQMNTGELFFGEGSRLTVL.

This clone was picked up a small number of times. The chain uses TRBV5-1 and TRBJ1-2; 9 bases agree with TRBD1. In germline, CDR1 is SGHRS, CDR2 YFSETQ. This CDR3 spans 15 amino acids. With V trimmed by 2 bases and J by 0 bases, 2 bases remained unmatched. CDR3 in DNA: TGCGCCAGCAGCTTAGGACAGGGGTCTAACTATGGCTACACCTTC. Its translation: CASSLGQGSNYGYTF.